This T cell receptor beta chain was obtained from a study of blood T cell repertoires in COVID-19. This clone was detected only once. As processed by the authors: Reference gene primer amplification in the assay estimated nucleated cell counts. Assay used: immunoSEQ multiplex PCR; TCRdb lists only in-frame clones, some missing. That table gives V, J and clone size, and the DNA gave D and trimming. The table includes approximately 240,000 clones, approximately 80% detected once. CDR3 size: 14 residues. Trimming stripped 4 bases from V and 4 bases from J, with 12 bases between. Germline V gene sequence: CDR1 MNHNY, CDR2 SVGAGI (reference sequence).

The chain recombines TRBV6-6 with TRBJ2-3; D not certain. The clonotype originates from a woman aged 60-70 years who had recovered from COVID-19. Material: peripheral blood. The CDR3 loop reads CASSSSETADTQYF. DNA of the CDR3: TGTGCCAGCAGTTCCTCAGAAACAGCAGATACGCAGTATTTT.